These 21 T cell receptor beta chains came from one sample sequenced in a study of blood T cell repertoires in COVID-19. Measured with immunoSEQ multiplex PCR; TCRdb has only the in-frame clones, and not every one. The repertoire holds roughly 11,000 clones, with 71% as singletons. The sequencing input was peripheral blood. The origin of the receptors is a man in his 60s with COVID-19, enrolled during active disease.

This clone was seen a single time. The chain combines TRBV5-6 with TRBJ2-4, with 9 bases that match TRBD1. The V gene end was trimmed by 2 bases and the J gene end by 8 bases; junction bases not matched to a gene: 5. The length of the CDR3 is 14 residues. In germline, CDR1 is SGHDT, CDR2 YYEEEE. CDR3 loop: CASSLTGGVDIQYF. CDR3 nucleotide sequence: TGTGCCAGCAGCTTAACAGGGGGCGTCGACATTCAGTACTTC.

This chain joins TRBV4-3 and TRBJ2-1, with D hard to call. There are 15 residues in the CDR3. Germline V CDR1 and CDR2: LGHNA, YSLEER. Trimming pared 3 bases from V and 1 base from J, leaving 10 bases between. CDR3 amino acids: CASSQGPRSYNEQFF. In DNA form, the CDR3 reads TGCGCCAGCAGCCAGGGCCCCCGATCCTACAATGAGCAGTTCTTC.

This rearrangement joins TRBV27 to TRBJ1-1; 8 positions agree with TRBD1. V lost 4 bases to trimming and J lost 5 bases; unmatched junction nucleotides: 9. The CDR3 loop spans 15 amino acids. Looked up from germline, CDR1 is MNHEY and CDR2 is SMNVEV (reference sequence). CDR3 bases: TGTGCCAGCAGTTCCCGGGACAGGCCGTGGACTGAAGCTTTCTTT. It encodes CASSSRDRPWTEAFF.

This chain joins TRBV27 and TRBJ1-5; TRBD1 matches 8 bases. CDR1 is MNHEY and CDR2 is SMNVEV in the germline V gene (reference sequence). CDR3 length: 15 amino acids. The V gene end was trimmed by 4 bases and the J gene end by 4 bases; junction bases not matched to a gene: 6. CDR3 region: CASSSRTGSNQPQHF. CDR3 bases: TGTGCCAGCAGTTCCCGGACAGGGTCAAATCAGCCCCAGCATTTT.

In its sample, this clone ranks as medium-sized. The chain recombines TRBV11-2 with TRBJ2-7; possible D gene TRBD1, 6 bases. Trimming cost V 4 bases and J 4 bases, with 14 bases left between them. CDR3 length: 14 amino acids. The germline V gene has CDR1 SGHAT and CDR2 FQNNGV. In nucleotides, the CDR3 is TGTGCCAGCAGCTCAGGGGATGGGCCTTACGAGCAGTACGTC. Translating it yields CASSSGDGPYEQYV.

Here the CDR3 reads CSVEDWDRSNYGYTF. DNA of the CDR3: TGCAGCGTTGAAGATTGGGACAGGTCTAACTATGGCTACACCTTC. This chain connects TRBV29-1 to TRBJ1-2; TRBD1 matches 8 bases. Trimming removed 0 bases from V and 0 bases from J; junction bases left unmatched: 3. The CDR3 length is 15 residues. Germline V gene sequence: CDR1 SQVTM, CDR2 ANQGSEA.

The chain links TRBV2 to TRBJ1-1; 8 bases match TRBD1. CDR1 is SNHLY and CDR2 is FYNNEI in the germline V gene. J was trimmed by 5 bases and V by 6 bases; bases with no gene match: 11. CDR3 length: 15 residues. CDR3 residues: CASSARDRRGTEAFF. Written as DNA, the CDR3 is TGTGCCAGCAGCGCTAGGGACAGGAGGGGTACTGAAGCTTTCTTT.

This clone turned up a few times. The chain uses TRBV18 and TRBJ1-6; 7 bases are a match to TRBD1. Losses at the gene ends were 3 bases for V and 7 bases for J; bases not matched to a gene: 6. Germline-derived CDR1 and CDR2 are KGHSH and LQKENI. The CDR3 is 15 residues long. The CDR3 region has the DNA TGTGCCAGCTCACCCCGACAGGGAATGAATTCACCCCTCCACTTT. It specifies CASSPRQGMNSPLHF. Full variable domain (outside the CDR3, taken from reference TRBV18 and TRBJ1-6): NAGVMQNPRHLVRRRGQEARLRCSPMKGHSHVYWYRQLPEEGLKFMVYLQKENIIDESGMPKERFSAEFPKEGPSILRIQQVVRGDSAAYFCASSPRQGMNSPLHFGNGTRLTVT.

The J gene is TRBJ1-2, the V gene TRBV29-1, with D tentatively TRBD1 (5 bases). V dropped 4 bases and J dropped 4 bases, with 10 bases sitting between them. Germline V gene lookup returns CDR1 SQVTM and CDR2 ANQGSEA. The CDR3 consists of 12 residues. The CDR3 bases are TGCAGCGTTGTCGGGGGTTCCTATGGCTACACCTTC. This encodes CSVVGGSYGYTF.

The rearrangement uses TRBV14 and TRBJ2-7; D gene ambiguous. Deletions cut 4 bases from V and 3 bases from J, with 7 bases between. The CDR3 has 12 amino acids. In germline, CDR1 is SGHDN, CDR2 FVKESK. The CDR3 nucleotides are TGTGCCAGCAGCCCCGCGAACTACGAGCAGTACTTC. This sequence encodes CASSPANYEQYF.

This chain joins TRBV12-5 and TRBJ2-7; 10 bases fit TRBD2. V lost 5 bases and J lost 3; bases outside the gene matches: 7. CDR1 LGHNT and CDR2 FRNRAP come from the germline V gene. The CDR3 has 15 residues. The CDR3 nucleotides read TGTGCTAGTGGTCTCCTAGCGGGGGCCTACTACGAGCAGTACTTC. This codes for CASGLLAGAYYEQYF.

The chain employs TRBV27 and TRBJ1-6, with TRBD1 matching over 7 bases. In germline, CDR1 is MNHEY, CDR2 SMNVEV (reference sequence). The CDR3 runs to 16 residues. V shed 5 bases and J 9 bases; nucleotides not matched to a gene: 13. The CDR3 loop reads CASSLLWDRDFSPLHF. The CDR3 region has the DNA TGTGCCAGCAGTCTCCTTTGGGACAGAGACTTTTCACCCCTCCACTTT.

The V gene is TRBV11-1, the J gene TRBJ2-1, with 7 nucleotides matching TRBD1. From germline, CDR1 is SGHAT and CDR2 FQDESV (reference sequence). V trimming: 6 bases; J trimming: 8 bases; junction bases outside the gene matches: 13. The CDR3 runs 15 residues. The CDR3 sequence is CASRGNRGVGDEQFF. In DNA form, the CDR3 reads TGTGCCAGCAGGGGGAACAGGGGAGTAGGCGATGAGCAGTTCTTC.

This clone was detected only once. J is TRBJ1-4 and V is TRBV20-1, with TRBD1 identical over 7 bases. Germline V lookup: CDR1 DFQATT, CDR2 SNEGSKA (reference sequence). This CDR3 contains 10 residues. Trimming removed 5 bases from V and 16 bases from J; junction bases left unmatched: 7. The CDR3 DNA reads as TGCAGTGCTTCCGGGACAGCCGCGTTTTTT. Translation: CSASGTAAFF.

This chain joins TRBV5-6 and TRBJ2-3; unclear D gene. Germline V gene lookup returns CDR1 SGHDT and CDR2 YYEEEE. CDR3 length equals 15 residues. V lost 1 base and J lost 0, with 9 bases in between. The chain's CDR3 is CASSLIVFSTDTQYF. The CDR3 bases are TGTGCCAGCAGCTTGATCGTCTTTAGCACAGATACGCAGTATTTT.

The chain carries TRBV6-2 or TRBV6-3 and TRBJ2-7; D not resolved. Trimming stripped 4 bases from V and 4 bases from J, with 11 bases between. Germline V gives CDR1 MNHEY, CDR2 SVGEGT. The CDR3 runs 13 residues. This chain's CDR3 is CASSFVPRYEQYV. CDR3 bases: TGTGCCAGCAGTTTTGTTCCCCGTTACGAGCAGTACGTC.

This clone was detected only a few times. The J gene is TRBJ2-1, the V gene TRBV5-4; 11 bases line up with TRBD2. V lost 4 bases and J lost 8; bases outside the gene matches: 8. The germline gives CDR1 SGHNT, CDR2 YYREEE (reference sequence). The CDR3 totals 15 residues. In DNA form, the CDR3 reads TGTGCCAGCAGCCGTACTAGCGGGAGTCTCGATGAGCAGTTCTTC. Protein sequence: CASSRTSGSLDEQFF.

The chain is built from TRBV5-1 and TRBJ2-7, with 7 bases aligning to TRBD1. The length of the CDR3 is 15 residues. Germline V gives CDR1 SGHRS, CDR2 YFSETQ. The V gene end was trimmed by 4 bases and the J gene end by 4 bases; junction bases not matched to a gene: 11. CDR3: CASSVTGQRIYEQYF. For the CDR3, the DNA is TGCGCCAGCAGCGTGACAGGGCAGAGGATTTACGAGCAGTACTTC.

The CDR3 protein is CASSLTLVDSGAEILNEQFF. CDR3 DNA sequence: TGTGCCAGCAGCTTAACCCTTGTCGACTCAGGGGCGGAAATTTTGAATGAGCAGTTCTTC. The V call is TRBV7-3, the J call TRBJ2-1, with a tentative D call TRBD1 (6 bases). V was cut by 0 bases and J by 7 bases, with 28 bases left in between. In germline, CDR1 is SGHTA, CDR2 FQGTGA. This CDR3 spans 20 amino acids.

This sequence joins TRBV5-1 and TRBJ2-2, with 8 bases that match TRBD1. This CDR3 has 16 amino acids. Germline V gene sequence: CDR1 SGHRS, CDR2 YFSETQ. Trimming took 4 bases from V and 1 from J; bases not matched to a gene: 6. CDR3 DNA: TGCGCCAGCAGCACATTAGGGACAGGGAACACCGGGGAGCTGTTTTTT. Translation gives CASSTLGTGNTGELFF. The full variable domain, its missing parts supplied by reference TRBV5-1 and TRBJ2-2, is KAGVTQTPRYLIKTRGQQVTLSCSPISGHRSVSWYQQTPGQGLQFLFEYFSETQRNKGNFPGRFSGRQFSNSRSEMNVSTLELGDSALYLCASSTLGTGNTGELFFGEGSRLTVL.

J is TRBJ2-5 and V is TRBV6-2 or TRBV6-3, with TRBD2 matching over 7 bases. The CDR3 has 15 amino acids. Germline V gene sequence: CDR1 MNHEY, CDR2 SVGEGT. V dropped 0 bases and J dropped 2; count of bases not matched to a gene: 3. The CDR3 is CASSYSPREQETQYF. CDR3 in DNA: TGTGCCAGCAGTTACTCCCCGCGGGAGCAAGAGACCCAGTACTTC.